What follows are 6 T cell receptor beta chains derived from one specimen sequenced in a study of siplizumab effects on memory and regulatory T cells. Measured with immunoSEQ multiplex PCR; TCRdb has only the in-frame clones, and not every one. The table shows 100,000 to 110,000 clones, with 94% occurring only once. Sequencing used non-Treg CD4+ T cells sorted from blood. The source is a human donor in good health.

This chain joins TRBV6-1 and TRBJ1-5; D remains unclear. Germline CDR1 and CDR2: MNHNS and SASEGT. V lost 2 bases to trimming and J lost 4 bases, with 6 bases between them. CDR3 length: 13 residues. The CDR3 DNA follows: TGTGCCAGCAGTGAAATCGAGAATCAGCCCCAGCATTTT. The encoded protein is CASSEIENQPQHF.

The V call is TRBV7-9, the J call TRBJ2-7; 7 bases line up with TRBD2. In germline, CDR1 is SEHNR, CDR2 FQNEAQ (reference sequence). V was pared by 2 bases and J by 3 bases, with 7 bases of the junction left unmatched. This CDR3 is 15 amino acids long. The CDR3 is CASSLSAGSNYEQYF. The CDR3 DNA follows: TGTGCCAGCAGCTTATCAGCGGGATCCAACTACGAGCAGTACTTC.

The J gene is TRBJ2-1, the V gene TRBV28; D is unclear. Germline V gives CDR1 MDHEN, CDR2 SYDVKM. Trimming left V 3 bases short and J 2 bases short, with 2 bases between. The CDR3 extends over 12 amino acids. Here the CDR3 DNA reads TGTGCCAGCAGTTTGGCCTACAATGAGCAGTTCTTC. It codes for CASSLAYNEQFF.

V and J are TRBV6-1 and TRBJ2-1; no clear D gene. V was cut by 5 bases and J by 4 bases, with 6 bases left in between. CDR3 length: 12 amino acids. Germline V CDR1 and CDR2: MNHNS, SASEGT. The DNA of the CDR3 is TGTGCCAGCAGTCGACGGTACAATGAGCAGTTCTTC. This translates into CASSRRYNEQFF.

The chain recombines TRBV6-6 with TRBJ2-1, with 11 positions matching TRBD2. The germline V gene encodes CDR1 MNHNY and CDR2 SVGAGI (reference sequence). The V and J ends lost 6 bases and 4 bases, in that order; junction bases with no gene match: 8. The CDR3 totals 16 residues. For the CDR3, the DNA is TGTGCCAGCAGCCAGGGACTAGCGGTGAGATACAATGAGCAGTTCTTC. Its protein is CASSQGLAVRYNEQFF.

The chain recombines TRBV4-2 with TRBJ2-5; 9 bases line up with TRBD2. V shed 4 bases, J shed 5 bases, and the junction held 8 bases outside the gene matches. The CDR3 spans 15 residues. Germline values: CDR1 LGHNA, CDR2 YNFKEQ. CDR3 in amino acids: CASSPSAGGVETQYF. CDR3 nucleotides: TGTGCCAGCAGCCCGTCAGCGGGAGGAGTGGAGACCCAGTACTTC.